This TCR beta chain derives from a study of cytomegalovirus exposure and HLA in healthy donors (dated by TCRdb to about 2017). Background on the whole study: An earlier analysis of 550 to 700 of the donors reported 250 to 300 Gb of sequence data and some 100 million unique TCR beta sequences from some 180 million T cells. About 300 gigabases of sequencing data and around 88 million unique TCR sequences made up an early release that covered around 640 HLA-typed donors. The genetic ancestry cluster associated with self-reported Caucasian donors included about four fifths of the 350 to 500 genotyped donors. The aim of the study was to test whether cataloging public T cell receptors could identify signatures of past pathogen exposure. Using immunosequencing, the study profiled T cell repertoires from fewer than 700 subjects and related those repertoires to cytomegalovirus serostatus. Along with the approximately 670-subject first cohort, a separate validation cohort of around 120 different subjects was used. The study combined high-throughput TCR immunosequencing, statistical association of individual TCRs with disease status, and machine learning to predict cytomegalovirus infection status. A later analysis re-examined previously published TCR beta repertoires from about 700 donors and added high-resolution HLA genotyping to investigate patterns of TCR occurrence. The later analysis used no new phenotypic data to find candidate immune exposures, relying instead on TCR beta sequences and their occurrence across donors. In an earlier analysis of 587 of the donors, high-throughput TCR beta sequencing was used to judge whether each TCR beta V gene segment behaved as functional or pseudogenic. Donor age, sex, ethnicity and CMV serostatus were compiled together with the repertoire data. A later genetic analysis used genome-wide SNP genotypes for about 65% of the 666 donors, treating that subset as a discovery cohort. All discovery cohort repertoires had been generated on a single sequencing platform. Class I and class II HLA loci were covered by the typing at four-digit resolution. The number of donors typed differed by locus, with roughly 620-640 for A, B, C, DRB1 and DQB1, approximately 500 for DQA1, 606 for DPA1, and some 440 for DPB1. Five DR-DQ haplotypes were handled as single units for association and clustering because linkage in the cohort was strong. Across approximately 400 genotyped donors of the cohort, an average of approximately 240,000 unique TCR beta nucleotide sequences per donor were sequenced, and 15% to 20% of those sequences were non-productive. Results and caveats for the whole study, not just this receptor: In a later genetic analysis, a missense DCLRE1C variant was associated with V-gene and J-gene trimming of TCR beta chains, and the association was replicated in an independent cohort. Most TCR sequences were seen in very few donors, while some public TCRs were found in many individuals. According to a later analysis, parvovirus B19, influenza, CMV and Epstein-Barr virus appeared linked to several top co-occurrence clusters. Some IMGT-functional V segments, including TRBV6-2 and TRBV6-3, could not be distinguished by the 87-base-pair reads and were therefore excluded. It was suggested by the authors that the approach could potentially be generalized to other disease states and immunological phenotypes. In vitro tests confirmed that a few of the cytomegalovirus-associated TCR beta chains recognize cytomegalovirus antigens. According to a later genetic analysis, donors in an Asian-associated ancestry cluster had fewer N-insertions in productive TCRs than the approximately 690-donor mean. Because HLA typing was unavailable for some donors at each locus, only the typed subset was used in association tests. This cohort had only TCR beta chains sequenced, and the lack of alpha or paired-chain data limited which features could be detected. Immune exposure information for the cohort was limited to CMV serostatus. When HLA alleles, especially DR and DQ, strongly co-occurred, TCR associations were difficult to assign to individual alleles. A total of some 180 TCR beta chains were listed by the study as associated with cytomegalovirus. Because counts were too low, roughly 17 rarely observed V segments, including chromosome 9 orphons, were left out of the earlier analysis of 587 of the donors. A further reported finding was that TCR beta sequences accurately predicted the HLA-A and HLA-B alleles for most subjects in the first cohort. The classifier was reported to diagnose cytomegalovirus status with high specificity and sensitivity in both the original cohort and the validation cohort. A later analysis found that TCR association rates varied across HLA loci, with DRB1 alleles showing the most associated TCRs and HLA-C alleles the fewest. Correlated functional status among segregating V segments might be attributable to linkage disequilibrium, but an unknown experimental factor could not be ruled out. At a false discovery rate of 0.05, a later analysis linked fewer than 20,000 TCR beta sequences to specific HLA alleles. In an earlier analysis of some 550 of the donors, most TCR beta V segments were observed in productive rearrangements about 87% or about 30% of the time, broadly matching IMGT annotations. The presence/absence analyses assumed that sequencing depth was roughly uniform across donors, and that assumption may not be true. In a later analysis, most CMV-associated TCR beta chains were found to appear HLA-restricted, with HLA associations seemingly driven largely by CMV exposure. A group of highly shared sequence variants was considered likely to be a technical artifact of the sequencing pipeline. In a later analysis, HLA-associated TCR beta chains showed more clonal expansion and lower generation probabilities than non-associated chains that were equally common.

Reading the germline V gene gives CDR1 SGDLS and CDR2 YYNGEE. The junction shows trimming of 3 bases on V and 0 bases on J, plus 10 bases between the germline ends. The CDR3 runs 14 amino acids, cysteine and phenylalanine included. Solely the CDR3 DNA is kept, with 42 bases framed from the first base. The cohort comprised around 700 healthy bone marrow donors. At the time of sampling, every cohort member was nominally healthy, though immune exposures that went unrecorded were likely present. The donor tested CMV seropositive, placing the donor among the roughly 300 seropositive members of the cohort. A peripheral blood sample was collected from each donor, and TCR beta sequencing was performed on peripheral blood mononuclear cells. The Qiagen DNeasy Blood Extraction Kit was used to extract genomic DNA from the blood cell samples. This clone has just one count. Which antigen it targets is not known. Base qualities are not provided; no much larger clone lies one nucleotide away.

Library generation was performed with the immunoSEQ multiplex PCR assay. For the multiplex PCR, a mixture combining 60 forward primers for TCR Vbeta segments and 13 reverse primers for TCR Jbeta segments was used. A multiplex PCR assay on genomic DNA amplified the CDR3 region of rearranged TCR beta genes. On the Illumina HiSeq System, the amplified TCR beta libraries were sequenced as 87-base-pair reads. Concerning the study's data processing: A later analysis tallied around 82 million unique TCR beta chains across the 700 or so repertoires, and approximately 12 million of those chains were shared by two or more donors. Raw reads were error-corrected and collapsed into unique sequences by a nearest-neighbor algorithm in which closely related sequences were merged to remove PCR and sequencing errors. CDR3 sequences were aligned to IMGT reference sequences to assign V, D and J gene segments. For a sequence to be retained, a match of at least six nucleotides to both a V gene segment and a J gene segment was required. A rearrangement counted as productive if the CDR3 had no stop codons and remained in frame with V and J, and every other rearrangement counted as non-productive. Following IMGT convention, CDR3 was defined as the stretch from the second conserved V-encoded cysteine to the conserved J-encoded phenylalanine. The earlier analysis of a few hundred of the donors excluded sequences that lacked an unambiguous match to a single V gene segment. An earlier analysis of fewer than 750 of the donors called V segments functional above 56.7% productive rearrangements and segregating when the between-donor standard deviation exceeded 5%. A statistical classification framework was developed to diagnose cytomegalovirus status using the catalog of TCR beta chain sequences. V and J gene assignment, in a later analysis, came from comparing TCR nucleotide sequences with IMGT/GENE-DB human TR gene sequences. In a later analysis, CDR3 sequences and most-parsimonious VDJ recombination scenarios were assigned using the TCRdist pipeline. In a later analysis, every TCR beta chain was defined by the combination of its CDR3 amino acid sequence and its V-gene family, and reads without a unique V-gene family were dropped. A later analysis removed 550 to 700 highly shared, low-generation-probability nucleotide sequences to deal with suspected cross-contamination and a sequencing artifact. In a later analysis, a clonal expansion index was calculated for each public chain from normalized within-repertoire ranks of inferred template counts. A later analysis computed generation probabilities with a VDJ recombination model fitted to out-of-frame rearrangements, and checked the results against IGoR. In a later analysis, TCR-TCR, TCR-HLA and TCR-CMV co-occurrence was scored with hypergeometric tests, and a repertoire-size bias correction was applied to TCR pairs. To estimate false discovery rates, a later analysis permuted the HLA or CMV assignments 20 times. A later analysis grouped co-occurring TCRs with DBSCAN, adding TCRdist sequence similarity when clustering within HLA-allele-positive subsets. For co-occurrence clustering, repertoires with fewer than 30,000 or more than 120,000 public chains were excluded, along with about five repertoires with anomalous nucleotide sharing. Imported from immuneACCESS, the table was reduced by TCRdb to in-frame sequences with V and J called. These copies leave out some clones; in studies compared against another copy, an unresolved V gene accounts for under half, and the cause of the remainder is not known. Clone size and V and J calls were adopted from that table, with D and trimming inferred from the DNA. This sample has around 100,000 clones in its table, and 84% of those were observed once. The ten biggest clones cover around 5.6% of the sample.

The rearranged chain carries TRBV9 and TRBJ2-7; the D segment cannot be called with confidence. Sequencing was performed on PBMCs. This receptor was obtained from a woman under 30 in good health and CMV-seropositive. CDR3 sequence: CASSASLDSYEQYF. The DNA sequence follows: TGTGCCAGCAGCGCCAGCCTAGACTCCTACGAGCAGTACTTC.